A selection of T cell receptor beta chains follows, all from one sample in a study of cytomegalovirus exposure and HLA in healthy donors. Only in-frame clones appear in the TCRdb table, and some are missing; sequencing was by immunoSEQ multiplex PCR. In the table there are fewer than 250,000 clones, 86% of which are singletons. The source material was PBMCs. Receptor source: a woman between 18 and 29 years old in good health and CMV-seronegative. Each CDR3 is given with its conserved first and last residue. The D gene is left open where the match is weak. For some rows the clone size is stated as once, few or many, or as a class when expanded; others skip it.

v_gene: TRBV7-2; d_gene: .; abundance: .; j_gene: TRBJ2-7; CDR3aa: CASSALREQYF; CDR3nt: TGTGCCAGCAGCGCTTTGAGGGAGCAGTACTTC
v_gene: TRBV6-5; d_gene: TRBD1; abundance: once; j_gene: TRBJ2-7; CDR3aa: CASSYSTGGYEQYF; CDR3nt: TGTGCCAGCAGTTACTCGACAGGGGGCTACGAGCAGTACTTC
v_gene: TRBV2; d_gene: .; abundance: .; j_gene: TRBJ1-1; CDR3aa: CASSAGSNTEAFF; CDR3nt: TGTGCCAGCAGTGCCGGGTCTAACACTGAAGCTTTCTTT
v_gene: TRBV7-2; d_gene: .; abundance: .; j_gene: TRBJ1-6; CDR3aa: CASSPGGTASPLHF; CDR3nt: TGTGCCAGCAGCCCTGGGGGGACGGCCTCACCCCTCCACTTT
v_gene: TRBV29-1; d_gene: TRBD2; abundance: .; j_gene: TRBJ2-5; CDR3aa: CSVDMATGGGRETQYF; CDR3nt: TGCAGCGTTGACATGGCTACGGGGGGTGGCCGGGAGACCCAGTACTTC
v_gene: TRBV19; d_gene: TRBD2; abundance: .; j_gene: TRBJ2-7; CDR3aa: CASSPSGRLYEQYF; CDR3nt: TGTGCCAGTAGCCCCAGCGGGAGACTCTACGAGCAGTACTTC
v_gene: TRBV7-6; d_gene: TRBD2; abundance: .; j_gene: TRBJ2-1; CDR3aa: CASRSGSAGNEQFF; CDR3nt: TGTGCCAGCAGAAGCGGGAGTGCCGGCAATGAGCAGTTCTTC
v_gene: TRBV6-5; d_gene: .; abundance: .; j_gene: TRBJ1-1; CDR3aa: CASTPPGQGHEAFF; CDR3nt: TGTGCCAGCACCCCACCGGGTCAGGGACATGAAGCTTTCTTT
v_gene: TRBV5-5; d_gene: .; abundance: .; j_gene: TRBJ1-6; CDR3aa: CASSLEGRGYNSPLHF; CDR3nt: TGTGCCAGCAGCTTGGAGGGCAGGGGATATAATTCACCCCTCCACTTT
v_gene: TRBV15; d_gene: .; abundance: .; j_gene: TRBJ1-1; CDR3aa: CATSRARTEAFF; CDR3nt: TGTGCCACCAGCAGAGCGAGAACTGAAGCTTTCTTT
v_gene: TRBV5-1; d_gene: TRBD2; abundance: .; j_gene: TRBJ2-1; CDR3aa: CASSFILAAVNGEQFF; CDR3nt: TGCGCCAGCAGCTTCATACTAGCGGCCGTTAATGGGGAGCAGTTCTTC
v_gene: TRBV2; d_gene: .; abundance: .; j_gene: TRBJ1-4; CDR3aa: CASRVRGDVKLFF; CDR3nt: TGTGCCAGCAGGGTCAGGGGCGATGTAAAACTGTTTTTT
v_gene: TRBV5-1; d_gene: .; abundance: .; j_gene: TRBJ2-3; CDR3aa: CASSFLGLKADTQYF; CDR3nt: TGCGCCAGCAGCTTTCTGGGGCTTAAGGCAGATACGCAGTATTTT
v_gene: TRBV15; d_gene: TRBD2; abundance: .; j_gene: TRBJ2-1; CDR3aa: CATSRRLAGGSRNEQFF; CDR3nt: TGTGCCACCAGCAGAAGACTAGCGGGAGGGTCTAGGAATGAGCAGTTCTTC
v_gene: TRBV2; d_gene: .; abundance: .; j_gene: TRBJ2-1; CDR3aa: CASSEVVSIPYNEQFF; CDR3nt: TGTGCCAGCAGTGAAGTAGTTAGCATACCTTACAATGAGCAGTTCTTC
v_gene: TRBV5-1; d_gene: .; abundance: .; j_gene: TRBJ2-7; CDR3aa: CASSSGQRDFYEQYF; CDR3nt: TGCGCCAGCAGCTCTGGACAGAGAGATTTCTACGAGCAGTACTTC
v_gene: TRBV18; d_gene: .; abundance: few; j_gene: TRBJ1-1; CDR3aa: CASSPREDTEAFF; CDR3nt: TGTGCCAGCTCACCACGCGAGGACACTGAAGCTTTCTTT
v_gene: TRBV5-1; d_gene: TRBD1; abundance: .; j_gene: TRBJ2-1; CDR3aa: CASSNRDRGAYNEQFF; CDR3nt: TGCGCCAGCAGCAATCGGGACAGGGGGGCCTACAATGAGCAGTTCTTC
v_gene: TRBV19; d_gene: TRBD1; abundance: once; j_gene: TRBJ1-5; CDR3aa: CASSHRAGGYNQPQHF; CDR3nt: TGTGCCAGTAGCCACAGGGCAGGGGGCTACAATCAGCCCCAGCATTTT
v_gene: TRBV5-1; d_gene: TRBD1; abundance: many; j_gene: TRBJ2-1; CDR3aa: CASSTTGGNEQFF; CDR3nt: TGCGCCAGCAGCACCACAGGGGGCAATGAGCAGTTCTTC
v_gene: TRBV2; d_gene: TRBD2; abundance: few; j_gene: TRBJ2-7; CDR3aa: CARGTSGPYEQYF; CDR3nt: TGTGCCAGAGGGACTAGCGGTCCCTACGAGCAGTACTTC
v_gene: TRBV6-1; d_gene: TRBD1; abundance: .; j_gene: TRBJ2-1; CDR3aa: CACRTTGSSNEQFF; CDR3nt: TGTGCCTGCAGGACGACAGGGTCAAGCAATGAGCAGTTCTTC
v_gene: TRBV27; d_gene: .; abundance: .; j_gene: TRBJ2-1; CDR3aa: CASSLSEYNEQFF; CDR3nt: TGTGCCAGCAGTTTAAGCGAATACAATGAGCAGTTCTTC
v_gene: TRBV2; d_gene: TRBD2; abundance: once; j_gene: TRBJ2-7; CDR3aa: CASNRLAGGYEQYF; CDR3nt: TGTGCCAGCAATCGGCTAGCGGGAGGGTACGAGCAGTACTTC
v_gene: TRBV15; d_gene: .; abundance: .; j_gene: TRBJ2-2; CDR3aa: CATSRAQANTGELFF; CDR3nt: TGTGCCACCAGCAGAGCTCAGGCAAACACCGGGGAGCTGTTTTTT
v_gene: TRBV18; d_gene: .; abundance: once; j_gene: TRBJ2-3; CDR3aa: CASSPPSQGWISTDTQYF; CDR3nt: TGTGCCAGCTCACCACCGTCACAGGGCTGGATCAGCACAGATACGCAGTATTTT
v_gene: TRBV5-5; d_gene: .; abundance: few; j_gene: TRBJ2-5; CDR3aa: CASSLATQETQYF; CDR3nt: TGTGCCAGCAGCTTGGCTACCCAAGAGACCCAGTACTTC
v_gene: TRBV6-4; d_gene: .; abundance: .; j_gene: TRBJ2-4; CDR3aa: CASSDSGIAKNIQYF; CDR3nt: TGTGCCAGCAGTGATTCAGGAATAGCCAAAAACATTCAGTACTTC
v_gene: TRBV6-6; d_gene: .; abundance: .; j_gene: TRBJ1-1; CDR3aa: CASSPNGPHTEAFF; CDR3nt: TGTGCCAGCAGTCCTAATGGTCCGCACACTGAAGCTTTCTTT
v_gene: TRBV18; d_gene: TRBD1; abundance: .; j_gene: TRBJ1-1; CDR3aa: CASSQQGANTEAFF; CDR3nt: TGTGCCAGCTCACAGCAGGGGGCAAACACTGAAGCTTTCTTT
v_gene: TRBV5-1; d_gene: .; abundance: .; j_gene: TRBJ1-2; CDR3aa: CASSLSRDSGYTF; CDR3nt: TGCGCCAGCAGCTTGAGCAGGGATAGTGGCTACACCTTC
v_gene: TRBV25-1; d_gene: .; abundance: .; j_gene: TRBJ1-5; CDR3aa: CASSDRGGNQPQHF; CDR3nt: TGTGCCAGCAGTGACAGGGGAGGCAATCAGCCCCAGCATTTT
v_gene: TRBV19; d_gene: .; abundance: .; j_gene: TRBJ2-7; CDR3aa: CASSIELRDYEQYF; CDR3nt: TGTGCCAGTAGTATAGAACTCCGGGACTACGAGCAGTACTTC
v_gene: TRBV6-5; d_gene: .; abundance: once; j_gene: TRBJ2-7; CDR3aa: CASSYSKGLAPLKQYF; CDR3nt: TGTGCCAGCAGTTACTCCAAGGGGCTAGCGCCGCTTAAGCAGTACTTC
v_gene: TRBV30; d_gene: .; abundance: .; j_gene: TRBJ2-5; CDR3aa: CAWSVGGVLQETQYF; CDR3nt: TGTGCCTGGAGTGTTGGCGGGGTCTTGCAAGAGACCCAGTACTTC
v_gene: TRBV29-1; d_gene: .; abundance: .; j_gene: TRBJ1-1; CDR3aa: CSAQRRLNTEAFF; CDR3nt: TGCAGCGCCCAGCGTAGGTTGAACACTGAAGCTTTCTTT
v_gene: TRBV7-9; d_gene: .; abundance: few; j_gene: TRBJ2-7; CDR3aa: CASRRDFHYEQYF; CDR3nt: TGTGCCAGCAGGCGGGACTTCCATTACGAGCAGTACTTC
v_gene: TRBV19; d_gene: .; abundance: .; j_gene: TRBJ2-3; CDR3aa: CASSLGKWTPNRDTQYF; CDR3nt: TGTGCCAGTAGTCTCGGCAAGTGGACACCCAACAGAGATACGCAGTATTTT
v_gene: TRBV7-9; d_gene: .; abundance: few; j_gene: TRBJ1-2; CDR3aa: CASSSTLEELNYGYTF; CDR3nt: TGTGCCAGCAGCTCGACGCTAGAGGAACTGAACTATGGCTACACCTTC
v_gene: TRBV6-1; d_gene: .; abundance: .; j_gene: TRBJ2-7; CDR3aa: CASREQTTSYEQYF; CDR3nt: TGTGCCAGTAGAGAACAGACAACCTCCTACGAGCAGTACTTC
v_gene: TRBV6-5; d_gene: .; abundance: .; j_gene: TRBJ2-1; CDR3aa: CASSYSSPNEQFF; CDR3nt: TGTGCCAGCAGTTACTCGAGCCCCAATGAGCAGTTCTTC
v_gene: TRBV5-1; d_gene: .; abundance: .; j_gene: TRBJ2-5; CDR3aa: CASSLGTPSGETQYF; CDR3nt: TGCGCCAGCAGCTTGGGGACTCCGTCGGGGGAGACCCAGTACTTC
v_gene: TRBV19; d_gene: .; abundance: .; j_gene: TRBJ1-2; CDR3aa: CASSGSAYGYTF; CDR3nt: TGTGCCAGTAGTGGGTCAGCGTATGGCTACACCTTC
v_gene: TRBV4-2; d_gene: .; abundance: .; j_gene: TRBJ2-2; CDR3aa: CASSQARDWDTGELFF; CDR3nt: TGTGCCAGCAGCCAAGCGAGGGATTGGGATACCGGGGAGCTGTTTTTT
v_gene: TRBV10-3; d_gene: .; abundance: .; j_gene: TRBJ1-6; CDR3aa: CAISESRDSNSPLHF; CDR3nt: TGTGCCATCAGTGAGTCGCGGGATTCCAATTCACCCCTCCACTTT
v_gene: TRBV10-1; d_gene: TRBD1; abundance: .; j_gene: TRBJ1-5; CDR3aa: CASSEKRTGKFSNQPQHF; CDR3nt: TGCGCCAGCAGTGAGAAGAGGACAGGGAAATTTAGCAATCAGCCCCAGCATTTT
v_gene: TRBV19; d_gene: .; abundance: .; j_gene: TRBJ1-2; CDR3aa: CASRPTGPFYGYTF; CDR3nt: TGTGCCAGTAGACCGACAGGACCCTTCTATGGCTACACCTTC
v_gene: TRBV5-6; d_gene: .; abundance: .; j_gene: TRBJ1-5; CDR3aa: CASSLRAGNQPQHF; CDR3nt: TGTGCCAGCAGCTTGCGGGCGGGGAATCAGCCCCAGCATTTT
v_gene: TRBV5-4; d_gene: .; abundance: once; j_gene: TRBJ1-2; CDR3aa: CASSLQGSFYGYTF; CDR3nt: TGTGCCAGCAGCTTGCAGGGCAGCTTCTATGGCTACACCTTC
v_gene: TRBV7-9; d_gene: .; abundance: .; j_gene: TRBJ2-2; CDR3aa: CASSPPRGFSTGELFF; CDR3nt: TGTGCCAGCAGCCCCCCGAGAGGATTTTCTACCGGGGAGCTGTTTTTT
v_gene: TRBV25-1; d_gene: .; abundance: .; j_gene: TRBJ1-1; CDR3aa: CASSELRGRDTEAFF; CDR3nt: TGTGCCAGCAGTGAATTGCGGGGGCGGGACACTGAAGCTTTCTTT
v_gene: TRBV25-1; d_gene: TRBD2; abundance: .; j_gene: TRBJ2-3; CDR3aa: CASSDPYGTSGYTQYF; CDR3nt: TGTGCCAGCAGCGACCCCTATGGGACTAGCGGATATACGCAGTATTTT
v_gene: TRBV6-5; d_gene: .; abundance: .; j_gene: TRBJ1-2; CDR3aa: CAIRDGGTGYTF; CDR3nt: TGTGCCATCAGAGACGGGGGAACTGGCTACACCTTC
v_gene: TRBV9; d_gene: .; abundance: .; j_gene: TRBJ2-2; CDR3aa: CASSVAPGARGELFF; CDR3nt: TGTGCCAGCAGCGTAGCCCCTGGGGCCCGCGGGGAGCTGTTTTTT
v_gene: TRBV18; d_gene: TRBD1; abundance: .; j_gene: TRBJ1-1; CDR3aa: CASSPGTENTEAFF; CDR3nt: TGTGCCAGCTCACCAGGGACAGAGAACACTGAAGCTTTCTTT
v_gene: TRBV7-9; d_gene: TRBD2; abundance: .; j_gene: TRBJ2-7; CDR3aa: CASSLLAGVVSYEQYF; CDR3nt: TGTGCCAGCAGCTTACTAGCGGGGGTAGTTTCCTACGAGCAGTACTTC
v_gene: TRBV4-1; d_gene: TRBD1; abundance: .; j_gene: TRBJ1-3; CDR3aa: CASSQDDRGNSGNTIYF; CDR3nt: TGCGCCAGCAGCCAAGACGACAGGGGGAATTCTGGAAACACCATATATTTT
v_gene: TRBV5-1; d_gene: TRBD1; abundance: .; j_gene: TRBJ2-1; CDR3aa: CASSWTGNLDNEQFF; CDR3nt: TGCGCCAGCAGCTGGACAGGGAACCTCGACAATGAGCAGTTCTTC
v_gene: TRBV15; d_gene: .; abundance: .; j_gene: TRBJ1-6; CDR3aa: CATSRVQGPDSPLHF; CDR3nt: TGTGCCACCAGCAGAGTACAGGGCCCGGATTCACCCCTCCACTTT